This T cell receptor beta chain stems from a study of cytomegalovirus exposure and HLA in healthy donors. Study-wide points: High specificity and sensitivity for cytomegalovirus status were reported for the classifier.

Separate from the roughly 720-subject first cohort was the approximately 120-subject validation cohort, to which the donors belonged. The data were produced by immunoSEQ multiplex PCR, yet TCRdb's version contains in-frame clones alone and is incomplete. The table records approximately 300,000 clones, 70% to 90% of them present only once. Looked up from germline, CDR1 is SGHTA and CDR2 is FQGNSA. The CDR3 covers 15 residues. V was shortened by 5 bases and J by 0 bases, with 11 bases between the two germline ends. Concerning this clone itself: No antigen is known for it.

The source material was PBMCs. The rearrangement links TRBV7-2 to TRBJ1-3; D unclear. This TCR derives from a woman aged 18-29 years in good health and CMV-seronegative. The CDR3 loop is CASSTAGNSGNTIYF. The CDR3 DNA is TGTGCCAGCAGCACCGCGGGGAACTCTGGAAACACCATATATTTT. Filled out from reference TRBV7-2 and TRBJ1-3, the complete variable domain reads GAGVSQSPSNKVTEKGKDVELRCDPISGHTALYWYRQSLGQGLEFLIYFQGNSAPDKSGLPSDRFSAERTGGSVSTLTIQRTQQEDSAVYLCASSTAGNSGNTIYFGEGSWLTVV.